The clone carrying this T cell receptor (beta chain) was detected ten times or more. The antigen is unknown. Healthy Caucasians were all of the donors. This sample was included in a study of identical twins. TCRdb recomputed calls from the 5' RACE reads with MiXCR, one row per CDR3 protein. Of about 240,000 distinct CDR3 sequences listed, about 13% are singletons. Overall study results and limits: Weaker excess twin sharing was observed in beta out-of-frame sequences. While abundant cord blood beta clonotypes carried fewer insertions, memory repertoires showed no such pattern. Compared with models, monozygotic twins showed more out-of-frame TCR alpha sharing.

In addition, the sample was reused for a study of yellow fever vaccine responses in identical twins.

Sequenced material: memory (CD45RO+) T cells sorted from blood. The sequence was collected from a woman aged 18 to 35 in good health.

The CDR3 here is CASSLVPWGGYNEQFF. The CDR3, as DNA: TGTGCCAGCAGTTTAGTGCCTTGGGGGGGGTACAATGAGCAGTTCTTC. The chain is built from TRBV12-3 or TRBV12-4 and TRBJ2-1; 7 nucleotides line up with TRBD2. V was clipped by 1 base and J by 4 bases; unmatched bases: 7. This CDR3 region has 16 residues.